A selection of T cell receptor beta chains follows, all from one sample in a study of stem cell transplantation in POMP-related autoinflammatory disease. Generated by immunoSEQ multiplex PCR, the TCRdb table keeps only in-frame clones and is missing some. The sample has some 65,000 clones; approximately 90% are singletons. The source was CD4+ T cells from PBMCs, collected after stem cell transplantation. All receptors derive from a human patient with POMP-related autoinflammation and immune dysregulation (PRAID). The graft donor may account for some of the T cells. CDR3s include the opening cysteine and the closing phenylalanine or tryptophan. The order of the fields is CDR3 protein, CDR3 DNA, clone size, V gene, J gene, D gene. The D gene is left open where the match is weak. Size tells how often a clone was seen (once, few, many) or the class of an expanded clone, and some rows leave it out.

CDR3 protein: CASSAGTGGRETQYF
CDR3 DNA: TGCGCCAGCAGCGCCGGGACAGGGGGGCGAGAGACCCAGTACTTC
clone size: -
V gene: TRBV5-1
J gene: TRBJ2-5
D gene: TRBD1

CDR3 protein: CASTPRGSRQPQHF
CDR3 DNA: TGTGCCAGCACCCCCCGGGGCTCTCGGCAGCCCCAGCATTTT
clone size: -
V gene: TRBV2
J gene: TRBJ1-5
D gene: -

CDR3 protein: CASSPGQMSEQYF
CDR3 DNA: TGTGCCAGCAGCCCGGGACAGATGAGCGAGCAGTACTTC
clone size: -
V gene: TRBV3-1/TRBV3-2
J gene: TRBJ2-7
D gene: TRBD1

CDR3 protein: CASSQDRNEQFF
CDR3 DNA: TGTGCCAGCAGCCAAGACAGAAATGAGCAGTTCTTC
clone size: -
V gene: TRBV4-2
J gene: TRBJ2-1
D gene: -

CDR3 protein: CASKIGGVGKLFF
CDR3 DNA: TGTGCCAGCAAGATCGGGGGAGTGGGAAAACTGTTTTTT
clone size: -
V gene: TRBV5-6
J gene: TRBJ1-4
D gene: -

CDR3 protein: CASSSTGGRTEAFF
CDR3 DNA: TGCGCCAGCAGCTCCACAGGGGGGAGGACTGAAGCTTTCTTT
clone size: -
V gene: TRBV5-1
J gene: TRBJ1-1
D gene: TRBD1

CDR3 protein: CASSWASGASRNEQFF
CDR3 DNA: TGCGCCAGCAGCTGGGCTAGCGGGGCCTCTAGGAATGAGCAGTTCTTC
clone size: -
V gene: TRBV5-1
J gene: TRBJ2-1
D gene: TRBD2

CDR3 protein: CASSFYGADEQYF
CDR3 DNA: TGTGCCAGCAGCTTTTACGGGGCAGACGAGCAGTACTTC
clone size: -
V gene: TRBV5-5
J gene: TRBJ2-7
D gene: -

CDR3 protein: CASSDYGTPDNYGYTF
CDR3 DNA: TGTGCCAGCAGCGATTACGGGACCCCGGATAACTATGGCTACACCTTC
clone size: -
V gene: TRBV7-6
J gene: TRBJ1-2
D gene: -

CDR3 protein: CASSSRQGVNQPQHF
CDR3 DNA: TGTGCCAGCAGTTCGAGACAGGGGGTTAATCAGCCCCAGCATTTT
clone size: -
V gene: TRBV28
J gene: TRBJ1-5
D gene: TRBD1

CDR3 protein: CASSELGRGVPPDTQYF
CDR3 DNA: TGCGCCAGCAGTGAATTGGGGCGGGGGGTCCCCCCAGATACGCAGTATTTT
clone size: -
V gene: TRBV10-1
J gene: TRBJ2-3
D gene: TRBD2

CDR3 protein: CAGSGQANSPLHF
CDR3 DNA: TGTGCCGGATCCGGACAGGCCAATTCACCCCTCCACTTT
clone size: -
V gene: TRBV5-4
J gene: TRBJ1-6
D gene: TRBD1

CDR3 protein: CASSPPGGSSTDTQYF
CDR3 DNA: TGCGCCAGCAGCCCCCCCGGGGGCTCTAGCACAGATACGCAGTATTTT
clone size: -
V gene: TRBV5-1
J gene: TRBJ2-3
D gene: -

CDR3 protein: CASSESLNYGYTF
CDR3 DNA: TGCGCCAGCAGTGAGTCACTGAACTATGGCTACACCTTC
clone size: once
V gene: TRBV10-1
J gene: TRBJ1-2
D gene: -

CDR3 protein: CASRGQNTEAFF
CDR3 DNA: TGTGCCAGCAGAGGGCAGAACACTGAAGCTTTCTTT
clone size: -
V gene: TRBV2
J gene: TRBJ1-1
D gene: -

CDR3 protein: CSVDYYRGAYTQYF
CDR3 DNA: TGCAGCGTTGATTATTACAGGGGGGCTTATACGCAGTATTTT
clone size: -
V gene: TRBV29-1
J gene: TRBJ2-3
D gene: TRBD1

CDR3 protein: CSVGHRDRGVYTF
CDR3 DNA: TGCAGCGTTGGCCACCGGGACAGGGGTGTCTACACCTTC
clone size: once
V gene: TRBV29-1
J gene: TRBJ1-2
D gene: TRBD1

CDR3 protein: CSVYDRFDQPQHF
CDR3 DNA: TGCAGCGTATATGACAGGTTTGACCAGCCCCAGCATTTT
clone size: few
V gene: TRBV29-1
J gene: TRBJ1-5
D gene: -

CDR3 protein: CASSQAYGTSVTYEQYF
CDR3 DNA: TGTGCCAGCAGCCAAGCATACGGGACTAGCGTCACGTACGAGCAGTACTTC
clone size: -
V gene: TRBV3-1/TRBV3-2
J gene: TRBJ2-7
D gene: TRBD2

CDR3 protein: CAISESMDGELFF
CDR3 DNA: TGTGCCATCAGTGAGTCGATGGACGGGGAGCTGTTTTTT
clone size: -
V gene: TRBV10-3
J gene: TRBJ2-2
D gene: -

CDR3 protein: CASSLVTGQEKLFF
CDR3 DNA: TGTGCCAGCAGCTTAGTCACAGGGCAGGAAAAACTGTTTTTT
clone size: -
V gene: TRBV7-2
J gene: TRBJ1-4
D gene: -

CDR3 protein: CASSRWGTSTDTQYF
CDR3 DNA: TGTGCCAGCAGCCGCTGGGGGACTAGCACAGATACGCAGTATTTT
clone size: -
V gene: TRBV28
J gene: TRBJ2-3
D gene: -

CDR3 protein: CATHSGQSSYNEQFF
CDR3 DNA: TGTGCCACACATAGCGGGCAGAGCTCCTACAATGAGCAGTTCTTC
clone size: -
V gene: TRBV28
J gene: TRBJ2-1
D gene: TRBD2

CDR3 protein: CASALWAGSNTGELFF
CDR3 DNA: TGTGCCAGTGCACTGTGGGCCGGATCGAACACCGGGGAGCTGTTTTTT
clone size: -
V gene: TRBV19
J gene: TRBJ2-2
D gene: -

CDR3 protein: CASSLVTGALVNNEQFF
CDR3 DNA: TGTGCCAGCAGCTTAGTTACGGGGGCGCTAGTTAACAATGAGCAGTTCTTC
clone size: few
V gene: TRBV7-2
J gene: TRBJ2-1
D gene: -

CDR3 protein: CASSSLKGTVRSPLHF
CDR3 DNA: TGTGCCAGCAGTTCACTGAAAGGGACAGTCAGGTCACCCCTCCACTTT
clone size: few
V gene: TRBV27
J gene: TRBJ1-6
D gene: TRBD1

CDR3 protein: CASSLEFSGGETEAFF
CDR3 DNA: TGCGCCAGCAGCTTGGAGTTTTCAGGGGGCGAGACTGAAGCTTTCTTT
clone size: -
V gene: TRBV5-1
J gene: TRBJ1-1
D gene: TRBD1

CDR3 protein: CASSQSALHYSNQPQHF
CDR3 DNA: TGTGCCAGCAGCCAATCAGCCTTACATTATAGCAATCAGCCCCAGCATTTT
clone size: -
V gene: TRBV14
J gene: TRBJ1-5
D gene: -

CDR3 protein: CASTLDSTGELFF
CDR3 DNA: TGTGCCAGCACTCTTGACAGCACCGGGGAGCTGTTTTTT
clone size: -
V gene: TRBV6-4
J gene: TRBJ2-2
D gene: -

CDR3 protein: CASSAEPGTDTQYF
CDR3 DNA: TGTGCCAGCAGCGCTGAGCCCGGCACAGATACGCAGTATTTT
clone size: -
V gene: TRBV9
J gene: TRBJ2-3
D gene: -

CDR3 protein: CASRMVGRTDTQYF
CDR3 DNA: TGTGCCAGCAGAATGGTAGGGCGCACAGATACGCAGTATTTT
clone size: few
V gene: TRBV5-8
J gene: TRBJ2-3
D gene: -

CDR3 protein: CASSYSRGTEAFF
CDR3 DNA: TGTGCCAGCAGTTACTCGAGGGGCACTGAAGCTTTCTTT
clone size: once
V gene: TRBV6-5
J gene: TRBJ1-1
D gene: -

CDR3 protein: CASRGQGENYGYTF
CDR3 DNA: TGCGCCAGCAGGGGACAGGGGGAAAACTATGGCTACACCTTC
clone size: -
V gene: TRBV5-1
J gene: TRBJ1-2
D gene: TRBD1

CDR3 protein: CASRTSALNTGELFF
CDR3 DNA: TGTGCCAGCCGAACTAGCGCCTTGAACACCGGGGAGCTGTTTTTT
clone size: once
V gene: TRBV28
J gene: TRBJ2-2
D gene: TRBD2

CDR3 protein: CASSKVAQGRDNEQFF
CDR3 DNA: TGTGCCAGCAGCAAAGTGGCCCAGGGCCGGGACAATGAGCAGTTCTTC
clone size: -
V gene: TRBV21-1
J gene: TRBJ2-1
D gene: -

CDR3 protein: CASSLGRNYGYTF
CDR3 DNA: TGTGCCAGCAGTTTGGGCAGAAACTATGGCTACACCTTC
clone size: -
V gene: TRBV28
J gene: TRBJ1-2
D gene: -

CDR3 protein: CASSHDGQLKETQYF
CDR3 DNA: TGTGCCAGCAGCCACGACGGACAGTTAAAAGAGACCCAGTACTTC
clone size: -
V gene: TRBV3-1/TRBV3-2
J gene: TRBJ2-5
D gene: -

CDR3 protein: CASSPTDRGPTGELFF
CDR3 DNA: TGTGCCAGCTCACCGACGGACAGGGGCCCTACCGGGGAGCTGTTTTTT
clone size: -
V gene: TRBV18
J gene: TRBJ2-2
D gene: TRBD1

CDR3 protein: CASNLMDEQFF
CDR3 DNA: TGCGCCAGCAATCTGATGGATGAGCAGTTCTTC
clone size: once
V gene: TRBV10-2
J gene: TRBJ2-1
D gene: -

CDR3 protein: CASSQTSQAYEQYF
CDR3 DNA: TGTGCCAGCAGTCAGACTAGCCAAGCCTACGAGCAGTACTTC
clone size: -
V gene: TRBV27
J gene: TRBJ2-7
D gene: TRBD2

CDR3 protein: CASSLSNEQFF
CDR3 DNA: TGTGCCAGCAGTTTAAGCAATGAGCAGTTCTTC
clone size: -
V gene: TRBV6-6
J gene: TRBJ2-1
D gene: -

CDR3 protein: CASSQGRVVGETQYF
CDR3 DNA: TGCGCCAGCAGCCAAGGGCGGGTTGTAGGGGAGACCCAGTACTTC
clone size: -
V gene: TRBV4-1
J gene: TRBJ2-5
D gene: -